This is a list of T cell receptor beta chains from one sample in a study of shared clonotypes between healthy human individuals. Profiled with immunoSEQ multiplex PCR; TCRdb holds only in-frame clones, not every one. Among about 2.1 million clones listed, 85% to 95% were seen once. Sequencing was performed on naive CD8+ T cells from PBMCs. The receptors were gathered from a young man in good health. Some clones in this sample may be carry-over from other donors' samples. Each CDR3 is given with its conserved first and last residue. A D gene is named only where the DNA matches it firmly. A clone size is listed for some rows: how often the clone was seen (once, few, many), or a class if it is expanded.

v_gene: TRBV5-1; d_gene: NA; abundance: once; j_gene: TRBJ2-5; CDR3nt: TGCGCCAGCAGCTTTTATGCGGGGCCCCAAGAGACCCAGTACTTC; CDR3aa: CASSFYAGPQETQYF
v_gene: TRBV6-5; d_gene: NA; abundance: NA; j_gene: TRBJ2-5; CDR3nt: TGTGCCAGCAGTCGGAGGGGGGGGAGGCGAGAGACCCAGTACTTC; CDR3aa: CASSRRGGRRETQYF
v_gene: TRBV27; d_gene: NA; abundance: NA; j_gene: TRBJ2-7; CDR3nt: TGTGCCAGCAGTGCCCTAGTTGCCCCAGGGGAGCAGTACTTC; CDR3aa: CASSALVAPGEQYF
v_gene: TRBV27; d_gene: TRBD1; abundance: NA; j_gene: TRBJ2-2; CDR3nt: TGTGCCAGCACCTTAGGGGCAGGGGGTATCGGGGAGCTGTTTTTT; CDR3aa: CASTLGAGGIGELFF
v_gene: TRBV4-2; d_gene: TRBD2; abundance: NA; j_gene: TRBJ2-7; CDR3nt: TGTGCCAGCAGCCAAGGATGGACGGGACTAGCGGCCTACTCCTACGAGCAGTACTTC; CDR3aa: CASSQGWTGLAAYSYEQYF
v_gene: TRBV13; d_gene: NA; abundance: NA; j_gene: TRBJ1-2; CDR3nt: TGTGCCAGCAGCCGAGAGGCACAGGCCTCAAAGGATTATGGCTACACCTTC; CDR3aa: CASSREAQASKDYGYTF
v_gene: TRBV5-1; d_gene: NA; abundance: NA; j_gene: TRBJ1-5; CDR3nt: TGCGCCAGCAGCTTTATGGGGGGGAACCAGCCCCAGCATTTT; CDR3aa: CASSFMGGNQPQHF
v_gene: TRBV9; d_gene: NA; abundance: NA; j_gene: TRBJ2-1; CDR3nt: TGTGCCAGCAGCGTAGTGTCTGGGCTAAGCAACAATGAGCAGTTCTTC; CDR3aa: CASSVVSGLSNNEQFF
v_gene: TRBV30; d_gene: NA; abundance: NA; j_gene: TRBJ1-1; CDR3nt: TGTGCCTGGAGTGTACCGATTAACACTGAAGCTTTCTTT; CDR3aa: CAWSVPINTEAFF
v_gene: TRBV7-2; d_gene: NA; abundance: NA; j_gene: TRBJ2-2; CDR3nt: TGTGCCAGCAGCTCCGGCCGGACCGGGGAGCTGTTTTTT; CDR3aa: CASSSGRTGELFF
v_gene: TRBV30; d_gene: TRBD2; abundance: once; j_gene: TRBJ2-5; CDR3nt: TGTGCCTGGAGTGTAAGAGCGGGAGTACCAGAGACCCAGTACTTC; CDR3aa: CAWSVRAGVPETQYF
v_gene: TRBV27; d_gene: NA; abundance: NA; j_gene: TRBJ2-7; CDR3nt: TGTGCCAGCAGTTTAGGTTCGACCTACGAGCAGTACTTC; CDR3aa: CASSLGSTYEQYF
v_gene: TRBV19; d_gene: TRBD2; abundance: NA; j_gene: TRBJ2-7; CDR3nt: TGTGCCAGTAGCCAGGGACTAGCCGTCTACGAGCAGTACTTC; CDR3aa: CASSQGLAVYEQYF
v_gene: TRBV4-3; d_gene: NA; abundance: once; j_gene: TRBJ2-7; CDR3nt: TGCGCCAGCAGCCAAGGTCACCGGGACTACGAGCAGTACTTC; CDR3aa: CASSQGHRDYEQYF
v_gene: TRBV7-9; d_gene: TRBD1; abundance: NA; j_gene: TRBJ1-1; CDR3nt: TGTGCCAGCAGCGATTCCACCTGGGACAGCGCTTTCTTT; CDR3aa: CASSDSTWDSAFF
v_gene: TRBV27; d_gene: TRBD2; abundance: NA; j_gene: TRBJ2-1; CDR3nt: TGTGCCAGCAGCATCTATCTGGGACTAGCGGGAGGTGAGCAGTTCTTC; CDR3aa: CASSIYLGLAGGEQFF
v_gene: TRBV5-1; d_gene: NA; abundance: NA; j_gene: TRBJ2-5; CDR3nt: TGCGCCAGCAGCTTCGGCGGGGTCGGGGAGACCCAGTACTTC; CDR3aa: CASSFGGVGETQYF
v_gene: TRBV27; d_gene: TRBD2; abundance: NA; j_gene: TRBJ2-1; CDR3nt: TGTGCCAGCAGTTTATCGGTCCCGGGACTAGTCATCCTCAATGAGCAGTTCTTC; CDR3aa: CASSLSVPGLVILNEQFF
v_gene: TRBV6-5; d_gene: TRBD2; abundance: NA; j_gene: TRBJ2-7; CDR3nt: TGTGCCAGCTTAGCGGGAAACTACGAGCAGTACTTC; CDR3aa: CASLAGNYEQYF
v_gene: TRBV5-4; d_gene: TRBD2; abundance: NA; j_gene: TRBJ2-7; CDR3nt: TGTGCCAGCAGCTTGGGTCCTGCGGGAGGCTACGAGCAGTACTTC; CDR3aa: CASSLGPAGGYEQYF
v_gene: TRBV6-1; d_gene: TRBD2; abundance: NA; j_gene: TRBJ2-7; CDR3nt: TGTGCCAGCAGTGAAGCCCCTAGCGGGAGTTACGACGAGCAGTACTTC; CDR3aa: CASSEAPSGSYDEQYF
v_gene: TRBV5-1; d_gene: TRBD1; abundance: NA; j_gene: TRBJ2-3; CDR3nt: TGCGCCAGCAGCTTCGGACAGGCTTCAGATACGCAGTATTTT; CDR3aa: CASSFGQASDTQYF